This is a list of T cell receptor beta chains from one sample in a study of Graves' ophthalmopathy and Graves' hyperthyroidism. From the multiplex PCR reads, TCRdb called clonotypes with MiXCR, one entry per CDR3 protein. The profile shows a few hundred thousand distinct CDR3 sequences, 15% to 20% of them singletons. Sequences were obtained from peripheral blood. Receptors originate from an adult man with Graves' ophthalmopathy. CDR3s include the opening cysteine and the closing phenylalanine or tryptophan. The D gene is left open where the match is weak. Expanded clones get a size class; other rows say once, few or many, or leave the size out.

J	size	V	D	CDR3	DNA
TRBJ1-1	many	TRBV27	NA	CASSFSGRGTEAFF	TGTGCCAGCAGTTTTTCAGGGAGGGGCACTGAAGCTTTCTTT
TRBJ1-1	many	TRBV2	NA	CGSSEGGTRGEAFF	TGTGGCAGCAGTGAAGGGGGGACCCGAGGTGAAGCTTTCTTT
TRBJ1-1	NA	TRBV5-1	NA	CASSLASRNTEAFF	TGCGCCAGCAGCTTGGCCTCGAGGAACACTGAAGCTTTCTTT
TRBJ1-1	many	TRBV3-1	TRBD1	CASSQEDRGQAFF	TGTGCCAGCAGCCAAGAGGACAGGGGGCAAGCTTTCTTT
TRBJ1-2	many	TRBV27	TRBD1	CASSLSWDRANYGYTF	TGTGCCAGCAGTTTAAGTTGGGACAGGGCCAACTATGGCTACACCTTC
TRBJ2-2	many	TRBV11-1	NA	CASSKGWTVNTGELFF	TGTGCCAGCAGTAAAGGTTGGACAGTTAACACCGGGGAGCTGTTTTTT
TRBJ2-2	many	TRBV11-2	TRBD1	CASRDRRRGLTGELFF	TGTGCCAGCAGAGATAGGCGCAGGGGGCTTACCGGGGAGCTGTTTTTT
TRBJ2-2	many	TRBV19	NA	CASTGPGNTGELFF	TGTGCCAGTACAGGCCCGGGAAACACCGGGGAGCTGTTTTTT
TRBJ1-2	many	TRBV6-2/TRBV6-3	NA	CASSSGQIYGYTF	TGTGCCAGCAGTTCCGGACAGATCTATGGCTACACCTTC
TRBJ2-7	few	TRBV5-1	NA	CASSPGQGIYEQYF	TGCGCCAGCAGCCCGGGTCAGGGAATATACGAGCAGTACTTC
TRBJ2-5	few	TRBV20-1	NA	CSAVGREETQYF	TGCAGTGCTGTGGGCAGGGAAGAGACCCAGTACTTC
TRBJ1-2	many	TRBV12-3/TRBV12-4	TRBD1	CASSSTGQGVGYTF	TGTGCCAGCAGTTCGACCGGACAGGGGGTAGGCTACACCTTC
TRBJ2-4	NA	TRBV4-2	TRBD1	CASSQETSDRGVQYF	TGTGCCAGCAGCCAAGAGACGTCGGACAGGGGCGTTCAGTACTTC
TRBJ2-7	many	TRBV6-5	NA	CASSYSPRVDEQYF	TGTGCCAGCAGTTACTCTCCTAGGGTGGACGAGCAGTACTTC
TRBJ1-2	many	TRBV6-5	NA	CASSYSKGPGYYGYTF	TGTGCCAGCAGTTACTCGAAAGGGCCAGGGTACTATGGCTACACCTTC
TRBJ2-5	many	TRBV6-2/TRBV6-3	TRBD2	CASSYREGAAGGRLAETQYF	TGTGCCAGCAGTTATCGGGAGGGGGCTGCGGGAGGGCGGCTAGCCGAGACCCAGTACTTC
TRBJ1-5	many	TRBV19	NA	CASNSGHRNQPQHF	TGTGCCAGTAACTCCGGACATCGGAATCAGCCCCAGCATTTT
TRBJ2-7	many	TRBV20-1	TRBD1	CSAKIPGTGVTYEQYF	TGCAGTGCCAAAATCCCCGGGACAGGGGTAACCTACGAGCAGTACTTC
TRBJ1-2	many	TRBV15	NA	CATTARAEGGYTF	TGTGCCACCACCGCCAGGGCCGAAGGCGGCTACACCTTC
TRBJ1-5	NA	TRBV11-1	TRBD1	CASSLEWGTGGLGNQPQHF	TGTGCCAGCAGCTTAGAATGGGGGACAGGGGGCCTGGGCAATCAGCCCCAGCATTTT